This TCR beta chain emerged from a study of blood T cell repertoires in COVID-19. Study summary: Whether acute or convalescent, the COVID-19 samples came from the United States, Italy and Spain. Sources were T cells, B-cell-depleted T cells, or PBMCs; the material itself was cDNA or gDNA.

In the original workflow: Amplified reference gene primers provided the basis for estimating nucleated cell counts. Method: immunoSEQ multiplex PCR; TCRdb's copy keeps in-frame clones and lacks some. V and J calls and clone size are given by that table; D and trimming were obtained from the DNA. The profile shows about 46,000 clones, 80% to 90% of them singletons. Looked up from germline, CDR1 is MNHNS and CDR2 is SASEGT. CDR3 length: 13 amino acids. To note about this clone: A read error may produce the germline difference seen at one junction end.

The rearrangement uses TRBV6-1 and TRBJ1-1; 8 nucleotides align to TRBD1. The specimen sequenced was peripheral blood. This TCR was recovered from a human donor in a cohort sampled during active COVID-19. The donor label of this sample is uncertain. The CDR3 sequence: CASSEGQGTEAFF. The CDR3 nucleotides read TGTGCCAGCAGCGAAGGACAGGGAACTGAAGCTTTCTTT.